These 28 T cell receptor beta chains were all obtained from the same sample, sequenced in a study of spatial heterogeneity in lung cancer. Stated time point: sample taken at primary tumor resection. TCRs were sequenced from unsorted whole RNA of tumor, nontumor lung or PBMC. TCRdb re-analysed the 5' RACE reads in MiXCR, keeping a single row per CDR3 protein. The data show over 90,000 distinct CDR3 sequences, approximately 8.6% seen once. Sequenced material: PBMCs, taken at surgery. Source of these receptors: a male donor with early-stage non-small cell lung cancer.

Ten or more counts support this clonotype. This chain uses TRBV19 with TRBJ2-3; maybe TRBD2 (5 bases). Germline V gene sequence: CDR1 LNHDA, CDR2 SQIVND (reference sequence). V lost 7 bases and J lost 0, with 11 bases in between. CDR3 length: 14 amino acids. The CDR3 sequence is CASTGRGSTDTQYF. The CDR3 coding sequence is TGTGCCAGTACAGGTCGGGGTAGCACAGATACGCAGTATTTT.

The chain combines TRBV7-2 with TRBJ2-7; no firm D call. The CDR3 contains 14 residues. CDR1 SGHTA and CDR2 FQGNSA come from the germline V gene. Trimming cost V 5 bases and J 3 bases, with 14 bases left between them. CDR3 sequence (DNA): TGTGCCAGCAGCCCCAGACAAATGATCTACGAGCAGTACTTC. Its translation: CASSPRQMIYEQYF.

The sample holds many counts of this clonotype. V usage is TRBV29-1 and J usage is TRBJ2-6; no clear D gene. Germline-derived CDR1 and CDR2 are SQVTM and ANQGSEA. Deletions cut 6 bases from V and 1 base from J, with 4 bases between. The CDR3 sequence is 12 residues long. CDR3 loop: CSVSSGANVLTF. As DNA, the CDR3 is TGCAGCGTCTCATCTGGGGCCAACGTCCTGACTTTC.

The chain combines TRBV25-1 with TRBJ1-2; TRBD1 matches 9 bases. CDR3 length equals 15 residues. Germline V gives CDR1 MGHDK, CDR2 SYGVNS. J lost 5 bases, V lost 4 bases, and 8 bases had no gene match. CDR3 sequence: CASSGYRGPGYGYTF. In DNA, the CDR3 is TGTGCCAGCAGTGGCTACAGGGGGCCTGGATATGGCTACACCTTC.

This clonotype was found a few times. The rearrangement uses TRBV9 and TRBJ2-5; D is perhaps TRBD1 or TRBD2 (5 bases each). This CDR3 comprises 14 residues. Germline V gene lookup returns CDR1 SGDLS and CDR2 YYNGEE. Trimming left V 4 bases short and J 2 bases short, with 12 bases between. Here the CDR3 DNA reads TGTGCCAGCAGCCCTAACTGGGGGCAAGAGACCCAGTACTTC. Amino acids: CASSPNWGQETQYF.

This clonotype was seen many times. V is TRBV7-2 and J is TRBJ2-3, with D uncertain. The CDR3 extends over 11 amino acids. The V gene lost 2 bases and the J gene lost 6 bases, with 3 bases spanning the gap. CDR1 and CDR2 from the germline V gene are SGHTA and FQGNSA. This CDR3 reads CASSLYDTQYF. The CDR3, as DNA: TGTGCCAGCAGCTTATACGATACGCAGTATTTT.

The table lists this clonotype with many counts. The chain couples TRBV5-1 to TRBJ2-4; D is uncertain. V lost 2 bases, J lost 3 bases, and 9 bases lay in between. Germline assignment: CDR1 SGHRS and CDR2 YFSETQ. The CDR3 sequence is 14 residues long. CDR3 nucleotides: TGCGCCAGCAGCTTAGATGCTAGCAAAAACATTCAGTACTTC. Amino acid sequence: CASSLDASKNIQYF.

The chain joins TRBV6-5 to TRBJ1-2; 10 bases line up with TRBD1. CDR3 length: 13 amino acids. V was clipped by 6 bases and J by 8 bases; unmatched bases: 6. The germline V gene encodes CDR1 MNHEY and CDR2 SVGAGI. CDR3: CASRDRGLGGYTF. The DNA of the CDR3 is TGTGCCAGCAGGGACAGGGGGTTGGGAGGCTACACCTTC.

As regards this clonotype: Mismatch with germline at one junction end may stem from a read error. This chain joins TRBV6-1 and TRBJ1-1, with a tentative D call TRBD1 (6 bases). CDR1 and CDR2 (germline): MNHNS, SASEGT. This CDR3 has 14 residues. The CDR3 sequence is CASIRRGRNTEAFF. CDR3 sequence (DNA): TGTGCCAGCATTCGCAGGGGCCGGAACACCGAAGCTTTCTTT.

The table lists this clonotype with a few counts. This chain joins TRBV5-1 and TRBJ2-2, with TRBD1 matching over 7 bases. Germline loops: CDR1 SGHRS, CDR2 YFSETQ. CDR3 size: 15 residues. V lost 6 bases, J lost 2 bases, and 7 bases stayed unmatched. The CDR3 protein is CASNRDRANTGELFF. In DNA, the CDR3 is TGCGCCAGCAACCGGGACAGAGCAAACACCGGGGAGCTGTTTTTT.

This clonotype was detected only a few times. The rearrangement uses TRBV5-1 and TRBJ1-1; 9 nucleotides match TRBD1. J gave up 0 bases and V 4 bases, and 7 bases lay outside the gene matches. There are 16 residues in the CDR3. Germline lookup yields CDR1 SGHRS and CDR2 YFSETQ. The CDR3 DNA reads as TGCGCCAGCAGCACAGACAGGGGGGAGCTGAACACTGAAGCTTTCTTT. Protein sequence: CASSTDRGELNTEAFF. Together with reference TRBV5-1 and TRBJ1-1, the CDR3 gives the full variable domain: KAGVTQTPRYLIKTRGQQVTLSCSPISGHRSVSWYQQTPGQGLQFLFEYFSETQRNKGNFPGRFSGRQFSNSRSEMNVSTLELGDSALYLCASSTDRGELNTEAFFGQGTRLTVV.

A few counts support this clonotype. The chain combines TRBV7-2 with TRBJ1-1; D gene ambiguous. The CDR3 runs 17 residues. V was cut by 0 bases and J by 0 bases, with 14 bases left in between. Germline CDR1 SGHTA, CDR2 FQGNSA. The CDR3 bases are TGTGCCAGCAGCTTAGCCTTTCCTCGGACGTTGAACACTGAAGCTTTCTTT. Translating it yields CASSLAFPRTLNTEAFF.

The rearrangement uses TRBV23-1 and TRBJ1-1; no clear D. TRBV23-1 is an ORF for which the function is uncertain. The V end was cut by 0 bases, the J end by 2 bases, with 10 bases between. This CDR3 spans 15 amino acids. The DNA of the CDR3 is TGCGCCAGCAGTCAATCGCCCCCCAAAAACACTGAAGCTTTCTTT. Its protein is CASSQSPPKNTEAFF.

The sample holds a few counts of this clonotype. The chain joins TRBV5-1 to TRBJ2-5, with 8 bases fitting TRBD1. Unmatched junction bases numbered 7, after V lost 4 bases and J lost 5 bases. Germline V gene lookup returns CDR1 SGHRS and CDR2 YFSETQ. CDR3 size: 14 residues. The CDR3 DNA reads as TGCGCCAGCAGCACGCTGACAGGGGAGGAGACCCAGTACTTC. This gives the protein CASSTLTGEETQYF.

This clonotype occurred a few times. V and J are TRBV6-1 and TRBJ2-3, with D maybe TRBD2 (5 bases). V dropped 5 bases and J dropped 0 bases, with 12 bases sitting between them. In germline, CDR1 is MNHNS, CDR2 SASEGT. This CDR3 is 15 amino acids long. The CDR3 DNA follows: TGTGCCAGCAGTTTGCGGGCGACTAGCACAGATACGCAGTATTTT. This gives the protein CASSLRATSTDTQYF.

The rearrangement joins TRBV6-2 or TRBV6-3 to TRBJ2-5; perhaps TRBD1 as D (5 bases). Per germline, CDR1 MNHEY and CDR2 SVGEGT. The CDR3 has 12 amino acids. Trimming cost V 8 bases and J 2 bases, with 9 bases left between them. Written as DNA, the CDR3 is TGTGCCAGCCAGACAGTTCAAGAGACCCAGTACTTC. Protein sequence: CASQTVQETQYF.

The chain joins TRBV30 to TRBJ1-1; weak D call: TRBD1 (5 bases). This CDR3 is 13 amino acids long. From germline, CDR1 is GTSNPN and CDR2 SVGIG (reference sequence). Trimming stripped 3 bases from V and 4 bases from J, with 12 bases between. CDR3 in DNA: TGTGCCTGGAGCCTATCGGGGGGCACTGAAGCTTTCTTT. Protein product: CAWSLSGGTEAFF.

This sequence joins TRBV7-2 and TRBJ2-5, with D possibly matching TRBD2 (5 bases). V was clipped by 5 bases and J by 5 bases, with 15 bases between them. CDR3 length: 14 amino acids. Germline V gene lookup returns CDR1 SGHTA and CDR2 FQGNSA. CDR3 sequence (DNA): TGTGCCAGCAGCCTATTGACTACTTTGGAGACCCAGTACTTC. Translated, it gives CASSLLTTLETQYF.

In this sample, this clonotype turned up many times. The chain recombines TRBV13 with TRBJ2-7; 10 nucleotides match TRBD1. V was clipped by 5 bases and J by 2 bases; unmatched bases: 9. The CDR3 runs to 16 residues. Germline V gene lookup returns CDR1 PRHDT and CDR2 FYEKMQ (reference sequence). The CDR3 DNA reads TGTGCCAGCAGCCACCGGGCGGGACAGGGGACCTACGAGCAGTACTTC. This translates into CASSHRAGQGTYEQYF.

CDR3 sequence (DNA): TGTGCCAGCAGCTTGTTGGGCAGGAACACCGGGGAGCTGTTTTTT. This gives the protein CASSLLGRNTGELFF. The chain links TRBV5-6 to TRBJ2-2; no firm D call. Germline CDR1 is SGHDT and CDR2 is YYEEEE. The CDR3 covers 15 residues. The V and J ends lost 1 base and 1 base respectively, with 8 bases between them.

This clonotype was recorded only once. V is TRBV28 and J is TRBJ1-1; D gene unclear. The germline V gene has CDR1 MDHEN and CDR2 SYDVKM. CDR3 length equals 11 residues. Deletions cut 11 bases from V and 7 bases from J, with 14 bases between. CDR3: CASSDGREAFF. CDR3 nucleotide sequence: TGTGCCTCCTCGGACGGTCGTGAAGCTTTCTTT.

This clonotype has only a few counts. The chain carries TRBV2 and TRBJ2-1; TRBD2 matches 9 bases. V trimming: 1 base; J trimming: 4 bases; junction bases outside the gene matches: 8. The germline V gene encodes CDR1 SNHLY and CDR2 FYNNEI. The CDR3 length is 17 residues. CDR3 residues: CASSEDKAGGPYNEQFF. Here the CDR3 DNA reads TGTGCCAGCAGTGAAGATAAAGCGGGAGGCCCTTACAATGAGCAGTTCTTC.

The rearrangement uses TRBV20-1 and TRBJ1-6, with no clear D. V dropped 5 bases and J dropped 9 bases, with 20 bases sitting between them. Germline assignment: CDR1 DFQATT and CDR2 SNEGSKA (reference sequence). This CDR3 contains 15 residues. The CDR3 region is CSARPANFGGSPLHF. The CDR3 bases are TGCAGTGCTCGCCCAGCCAACTTTGGTGGTTCACCCCTCCACTTT.

At least ten counts were recorded for this clonotype. The rearrangement links TRBV29-1 to TRBJ1-2; the D gene is possibly TRBD1 (6 bases). V was clipped by 6 bases and J by 4 bases, with 21 bases between them. The V gene's germline CDR1 is SQVTM and CDR2 ANQGSEA. The CDR3 contains 15 residues. The CDR3 is CSVGSTGSKSYGYTF. As DNA, the CDR3 is TGCAGCGTGGGCAGTACAGGGAGCAAGAGCTATGGCTACACCTTC.

The chain recombines TRBV2 with TRBJ2-2, with D possibly TRBD2 on 7 matching bases. This CDR3 comprises 14 residues. Deletions cut 6 bases from V and 4 bases from J, with 12 bases between. Germline V gene data show CDR1 as SNHLY and CDR2 as FYNNEI. The CDR3 reads CASRRGPGTGELFF. CDR3 nucleotides: TGTGCCAGCAGGCGGGGGCCGGGCACCGGGGAGCTGTTTTTT.

The chain combines TRBV29-1 with TRBJ2-1; weak D call: TRBD1 (5 bases). Trimming removed 3 bases at V and 8 bases at J, with 8 bases between. This CDR3 comprises 11 residues. Germline loops: CDR1 SQVTM, CDR2 ANQGSEA. The CDR3 loop reads CSVDQGYEQFF. In DNA form, the CDR3 reads TGCAGCGTTGATCAGGGCTATGAGCAGTTCTTC.

This clonotype was seen ten or more times. V is TRBV5-1 and J is TRBJ2-2; TRBD1 or TRBD2 may be the D gene (6 bases each). Between the trimmed V and J ends, which lost 4 bases and 1 base, there was a span of 8 bases. From germline, CDR1 is SGHRS and CDR2 YFSETQ. CDR3 size: 14 residues. The CDR3 loop reads CASSAGQNTGELFF. CDR3 nucleotides: TGCGCCAGCAGCGCGGGACAGAACACCGGGGAGCTGTTTTTT. The complete variable domain, with remaining parts taken from reference TRBV5-1 and TRBJ2-2, reads KAGVTQTPRYLIKTRGQQVTLSCSPISGHRSVSWYQQTPGQGLQFLFEYFSETQRNKGNFPGRFSGRQFSNSRSEMNVSTLELGDSALYLCASSAGQNTGELFFGEGSRLTVL.

This clonotype was picked up a small number of times. CDR3 loop: CSVGVFSGSSETQYF. CDR3 sequence (DNA): TGCAGCGTTGGGGTCTTTAGCGGGAGTTCGGAGACCCAGTACTTC. This chain links TRBV29-1 with TRBJ2-5, with 9 bases aligning to TRBD2. The germline CDR1 and CDR2 sequences are SQVTM and ANQGSEA. J lost 5 bases, V lost 4 bases, and 11 bases had no gene match. CDR3 length equals 15 residues.